What follows describes a single T cell receptor beta chain. Its antigen remains unknown. Per germline, CDR1 DFQATT and CDR2 SNEGSKA (reference sequence). CDR3 length: 14 amino acids. With V trimmed by 5 bases and J by 0 bases, 4 bases remained unmatched. Together with a sample-barcoded 5' primer, a J-beta primer mix was included in a second PCR lasting roughly 7 to 11 cycles. A 12-random-nucleotide template-switch adaptor tagged each cDNA molecule. TCRdb ran MiXCR on the 5' RACE reads and lists one entry per CDR3 protein. This sample yields about 750,000 distinct CDR3 sequences, of which 50% to 65% are seen a single time; approximately 41% belongs to the top ten. This sample stems from a study of blood T cells in healthy people across ages. Study-level points and caveats: Long-lived donors carried more naive CD4+ cells and greater diversity than aged donors.

Sequenced material: blood. The chain joins TRBV20-1 to TRBJ2-7; 10 bases match TRBD2. The sequence was collected from a man older than 75 in good health. In nucleotides, the CDR3 is TGCAGTGCTTCGAGCGGGAGGGTCTCCTACGAGCAGTACTTC. This encodes CSASSGRVSYEQYF.